This T cell receptor (beta chain) was sequenced for a study of blood T cell repertoires in COVID-19. Study details: The cDNA or gDNA used as material had been derived from T cells, B-cell-depleted T cells, or PBMCs.

Germline assignment: CDR1 MNHEY and CDR2 SMNVEV (reference sequence). V was pared by 5 bases and J by 4 bases, with 11 bases between. The CDR3 contains 13 residues. The method was immunoSEQ multiplex PCR; TCRdb's version includes in-frame clones alone and lacks a portion of them. This table holds 150,000 to 200,000 clones, 75% to 85% found once. The TCR comes from a human donor in a cohort sampled during active COVID-19. V and J are TRBV27 and TRBJ2-5, with D perhaps TRBD2 (6 bases). The specimen was peripheral blood. The CDR3 spells CASSVAGRETQYF. In DNA form, the CDR3 reads TGTGCCAGCAGTGTTGCGGGGCGAGAGACCCAGTACTTC.